The TCR beta chain under discussion was sequenced for a study of sequential checkpoint blockade in melanoma. This table comes from immunoSEQ multiplex PCR, and its TCRdb copy is limited to in-frame clones, with some not included. The top ten clones hold approximately 9% of a sample with about 4,000 clones, 20% to 25% of them seen once. From germline, CDR1 is SGHNT and CDR2 YENEEA. V lost 5 bases and J lost 9; bases outside the gene matches: 21. The CDR3 sequence is 18 residues long. The sample's treatment: randomized to nivolumab then ipilimumab (arm A) or the reverse (arm B). DNA-damaging chemotherapy had not been given to any patient beforehand. Relative to its sample, this clone is medium-sized (0.01 to 0.1%).

The rearrangement joins TRBV11-3 to TRBJ1-5; 8 bases are shared with TRBD1. The starting material was tumor tissue (inferred from file names), obtained from a patient given nivolumab and ipilimumab in sequence. This TCR came from a human donor with melanoma. CDR3 nucleotide sequence: TGTGCCAGCAGCCCCTTTGGCCCGGGACAGGCTAGTTGGCGGCCCCAGCATTTT. Protein sequence: CASSPFGPGQASWRPQHF.